The subject of this entry is one TCR beta chain. This clonotype was seen a few times. Its binding antigen is unknown. Base qualities are missing; no much larger clone stands one base away. Library creation used 5' RACE. Sequenced on an Illumina HiSeq 2500. The second PCR ran for roughly 7 to 11 cycles and used a J-beta primer mix along with a sample-barcoded 5' primer. A template-switch 5' adaptor carrying 12 random nucleotides introduced a unique molecular identifier onto each TCR beta cDNA molecule. Each sample yielded at least 2.5 million CDR3-containing paired-end reads. The Mint cDNA synthesis kit, primed by a TRBC-specific oligonucleotide, was used to synthesize first-strand cDNA from all RNA. Following uracil-DNA glycosylase treatment, all cDNA underwent a first 18-cycle PCR with the universal primers M1SS and BC2_uni_R. The original methods were these. Each sample was normalized by randomly selecting 1 million high-quality reads, each carrying a distinct molecular identifier. Reads sharing molecular identifiers were discarded rather than binned into consensus sequences. MiTCR, run with a Q25 quality threshold and the strictest error-elimination algorithm, handled CDR3 identification, clonotype clustering and error correction. A nonparametric unseen species model using Euler transformation provided a lower-bound estimate of total TCR beta diversity. TCRdb reworked the public reads: Q25 trimming with fastp, MiXCR clone assembly, productive beta chains retained. Rows are combined by CDR3 protein, so each entry shows the most common genes and DNA. V and J calls and clone size were set by TCRdb, not the authors. In all, the sample holds around 1,100,000 distinct CDR3 sequences, and more than 30% of those were seen once. Under 15% of the sample is in the top ten clones.

Counted from cysteine to phenylalanine, this CDR3 has 14 amino acids. Of the read, only the CDR3 DNA is kept; its 42 bases are in frame from base 1. Trimming leaves V shorter by 3 bases and J shorter by 9 bases, with the junction holding 5 bases beyond the gene matches. Based on the germline V gene, the CDR1 and CDR2 sequences are KGHSH and LQKENI. This sample was taken from a study of blood T cells in healthy people across ages (dated by TCRdb to the mid-2010s). Study-level background: Template switching captured roughly one uniquely barcoded TCR beta cDNA molecule per two T cells in model experiments. The donors were split into four age groups: young (average 16 years), middle-aged (roughly 40), aged (around 67) and long-lived (about 74). The study measured age-related changes in TCR beta repertoire diversity using deep sequencing normalized with unique cDNA molecular identifiers. The study analyzed two additional independent replicas of 1 million unique cDNA reads from the same blood draw for two donors, one aged 18 to 29 and one aged 80 or older. To avoid experimental bias, donors of different ages were spread randomly across the sequencing lanes. The study at large found these results: Since profiling was done on bulk unsorted PBMCs, naive and antigen-experienced compartments could not be conclusively compared. The long-lived group showed more naive CD4+ T cells, fewer expanded clones and increased TCR diversity than the aged group, suggesting age selection. The percentage of naive T cells measured by flow cytometry correlated strongly with observed TCR beta diversity. Because donor CMV infection status was unknown, age-related changes in expanded clonotypes were potentially confounded. Observed TCR beta diversity per million T cells fell roughly linearly with age, and a significant reduction was already apparent by age around 36. Estimates of total diversity based on one million sequenced T cells were regarded as lower bounds and as underestimates.

Donors were roughly 40 systemically healthy Caucasian individuals from Russia aged 6 to 90 years. Ten milliliters of peripheral blood were drawn from each donor into EDTA-treated Vacutainer tubes. Ficoll-Paque density-gradient centrifugation was used to isolate PBMCs, with at least 6 million per sample. Total RNA was extracted from PBMCs with Trizol reagent, with at least 5.5 micrograms obtained per sample. For every donor, an aliquot of PBMCs went through flow cytometry to measure the percentages of naive CD45RAhigh/CD27high T cells. The chain uses TRBV18 and TRBJ1-6, with 7 bases aligning to TRBD1. Sequenced: blood. This receptor was identified in a young man in good health. CDR3 reads: CASSPRQGGSPLHF. The DNA is as follows: TGTGCCAGCTCACCTAGACAGGGCGGTTCACCCCTCCACTTT.